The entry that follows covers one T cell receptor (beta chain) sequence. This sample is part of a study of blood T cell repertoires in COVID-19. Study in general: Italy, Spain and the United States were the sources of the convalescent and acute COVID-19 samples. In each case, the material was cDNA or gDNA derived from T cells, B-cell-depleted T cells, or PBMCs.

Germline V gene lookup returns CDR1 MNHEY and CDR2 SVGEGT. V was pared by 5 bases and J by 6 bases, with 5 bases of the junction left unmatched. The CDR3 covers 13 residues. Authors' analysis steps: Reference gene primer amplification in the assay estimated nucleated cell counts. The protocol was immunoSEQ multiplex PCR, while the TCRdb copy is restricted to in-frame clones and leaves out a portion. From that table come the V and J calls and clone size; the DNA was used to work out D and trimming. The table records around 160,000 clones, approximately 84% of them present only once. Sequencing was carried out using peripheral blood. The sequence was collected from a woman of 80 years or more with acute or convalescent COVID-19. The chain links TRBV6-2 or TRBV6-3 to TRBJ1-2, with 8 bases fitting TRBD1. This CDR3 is CASSPSGGHGYTF. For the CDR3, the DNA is TGTGCCAGCAGTCCCTCAGGGGGCCATGGCTACACCTTC.